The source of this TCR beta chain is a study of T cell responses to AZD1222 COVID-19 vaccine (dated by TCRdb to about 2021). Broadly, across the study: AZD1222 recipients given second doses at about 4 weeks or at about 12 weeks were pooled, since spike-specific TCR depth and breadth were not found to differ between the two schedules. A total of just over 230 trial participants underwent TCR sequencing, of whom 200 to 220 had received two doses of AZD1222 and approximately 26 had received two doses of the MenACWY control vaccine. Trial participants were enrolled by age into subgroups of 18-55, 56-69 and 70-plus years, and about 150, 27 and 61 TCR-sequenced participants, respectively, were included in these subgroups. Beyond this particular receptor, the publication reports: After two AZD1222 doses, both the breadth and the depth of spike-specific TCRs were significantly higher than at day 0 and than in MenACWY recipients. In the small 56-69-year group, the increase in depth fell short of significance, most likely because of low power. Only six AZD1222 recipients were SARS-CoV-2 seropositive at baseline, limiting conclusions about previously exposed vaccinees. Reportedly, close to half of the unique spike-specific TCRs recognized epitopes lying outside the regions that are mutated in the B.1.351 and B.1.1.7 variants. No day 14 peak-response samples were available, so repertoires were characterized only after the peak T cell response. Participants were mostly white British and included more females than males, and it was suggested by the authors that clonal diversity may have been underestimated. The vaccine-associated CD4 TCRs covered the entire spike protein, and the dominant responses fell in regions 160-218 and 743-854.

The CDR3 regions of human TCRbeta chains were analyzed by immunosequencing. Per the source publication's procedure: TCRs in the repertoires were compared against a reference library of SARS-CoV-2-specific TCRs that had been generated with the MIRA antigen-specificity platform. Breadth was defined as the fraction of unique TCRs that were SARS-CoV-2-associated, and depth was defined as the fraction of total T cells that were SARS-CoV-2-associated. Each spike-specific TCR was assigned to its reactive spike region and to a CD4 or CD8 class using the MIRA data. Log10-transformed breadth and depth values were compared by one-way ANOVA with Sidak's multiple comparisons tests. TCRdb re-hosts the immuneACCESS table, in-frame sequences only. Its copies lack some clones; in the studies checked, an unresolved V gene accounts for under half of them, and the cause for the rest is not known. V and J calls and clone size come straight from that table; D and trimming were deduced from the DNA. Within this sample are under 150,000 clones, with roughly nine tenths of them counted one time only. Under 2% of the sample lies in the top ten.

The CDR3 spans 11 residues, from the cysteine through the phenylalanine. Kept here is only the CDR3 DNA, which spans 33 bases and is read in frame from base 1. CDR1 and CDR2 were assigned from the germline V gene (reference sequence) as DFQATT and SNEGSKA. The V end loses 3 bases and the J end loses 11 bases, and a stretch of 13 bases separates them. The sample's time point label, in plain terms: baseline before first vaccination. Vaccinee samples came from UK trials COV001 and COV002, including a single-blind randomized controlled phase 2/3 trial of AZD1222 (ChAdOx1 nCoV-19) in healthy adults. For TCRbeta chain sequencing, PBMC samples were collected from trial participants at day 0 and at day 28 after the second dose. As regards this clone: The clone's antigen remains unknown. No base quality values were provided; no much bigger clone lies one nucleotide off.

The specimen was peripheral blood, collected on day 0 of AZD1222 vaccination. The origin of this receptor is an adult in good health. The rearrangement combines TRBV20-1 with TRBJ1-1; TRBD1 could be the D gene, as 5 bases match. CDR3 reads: CSASEGLGAFF. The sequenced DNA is TGCAGTGCTAGCGAGGGACTTGGGGCTTTCTTT.